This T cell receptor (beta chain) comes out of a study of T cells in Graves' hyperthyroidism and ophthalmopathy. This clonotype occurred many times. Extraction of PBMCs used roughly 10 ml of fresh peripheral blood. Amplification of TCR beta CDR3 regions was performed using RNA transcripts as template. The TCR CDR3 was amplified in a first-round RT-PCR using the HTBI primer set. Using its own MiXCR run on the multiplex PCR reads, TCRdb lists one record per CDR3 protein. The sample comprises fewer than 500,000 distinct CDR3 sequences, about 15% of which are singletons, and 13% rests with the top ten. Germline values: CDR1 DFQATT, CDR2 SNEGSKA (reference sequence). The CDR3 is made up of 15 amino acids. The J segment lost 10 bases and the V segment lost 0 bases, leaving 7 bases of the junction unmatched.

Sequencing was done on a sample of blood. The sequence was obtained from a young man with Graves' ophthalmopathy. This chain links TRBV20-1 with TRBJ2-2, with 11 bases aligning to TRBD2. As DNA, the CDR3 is TGCAGTGCTAGAGATCCTCTGACTAGCGGGGCGGAGCTGTTTTTT. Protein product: CSARDPLTSGAELFF.